The rows below give T cell receptor beta chains drawn from one sample of a study of cytomegalovirus exposure and HLA in healthy donors. Assay used: immunoSEQ multiplex PCR; TCRdb lists only in-frame clones, some missing. The sample gives approximately 130,000 clones, about four fifths of which show up once; under 3.5% is in the top ten. Sequenced sample: PBMCs. Every receptor here comes from a man aged 25 to 45 in good health and CMV-seronegative. CDR3s leave out the opening cysteine and the closing phenylalanine or tryptophan.

ASSVGDRVYEQY	TRBV9	TRBJ2-7
ASSSTSGVLETQY	TRBV5-6	TRBJ2-5
ASSRDQTVNTEAF	TRBV19	TRBJ1-1
ASSGSGVSDTQY	TRBV2	TRBJ2-3
ASSVGSRLSYEQY	TRBV9	TRBJ2-7
ASSFVFQSYEQY	TRBV5-5	TRBJ2-7
SAGLAATDTQY	TRBV29-1	TRBJ2-3
ATSRVRTGGSEKLF	TRBV15	TRBJ1-4
ASSDSGRGTEAF	TRBV25-1	TRBJ1-1
ASSEQQGNGELF	TRBV2	TRBJ2-2
ASSPGKETQY	TRBV10-2	TRBJ2-5
ASSYGQGNQPQH	TRBV6-5	TRBJ1-5
ASSYRAGNTGELF	TRBV5-6	TRBJ2-2
ASSIAPQDLYGYT	TRBV19	TRBJ1-2
AGNLGQGGGTEAF	TRBV2	TRBJ1-1
ASSWGGVTGKANTGELF	TRBV5-4	TRBJ2-2